This T cell receptor beta chain derives from a study of post-analysis software for immune sequencing data (dated by TCRdb to the mid-2010s). Turning to the overall study: Relapsing-remitting, secondary progressive and progressive-relapsing multiple sclerosis were recorded as disease courses, and subtype annotation was lacking for some patients. The patient repertoires were set against around eleven previously published healthy control repertoires from donors whose ages ranged from 6 to 25 years. A subset of samples was prepared in parallel using single-end sample barcoding, then pooled and co-amplified after Illumina adapter ligation. Broader findings and caveats from the paper: The multiple sclerosis patient group was slightly younger than the control group. Multiple sclerosis patients had significantly lower normalized Chao1 diversity than controls, a result that suggests substantial peripheral T-cell clonal expansion. Direct clustering with F measure revealed strong co-clustering of samples prepared in the same batch, which led to a batch-effect correction.

In the case of this clonotype: The specificity of this receptor is unknown. The sample holds no much larger clone one base away, and base qualities are not on file.

TCR beta repertoires were profiled from peripheral blood of more than ten young patients with multiple sclerosis to demonstrate the VDJtools post-analysis software. The patients with multiple sclerosis were children and adolescents between roughly 6 and 16 years of age. Library preparation employed PCR. This sample was sequenced with an Illumina HiSeq 2500. Unique molecular identifiers were incorporated into TCR beta cDNA libraries to reduce PCR and sequencing biases. Per 1 to 10 million input T cells, approximately 500,000 cDNA molecules were obtained, such that each molecule approximated one T cell. Patient libraries were prepared and sequenced with the same protocol used for the earlier healthy control dataset. Samples belonging to the same batch were prepared together, multiplexed and sequenced on a shared HiSeq lane. Per the source publication's procedure: MIGEC was used to process the raw barcoded reads, and molecular identifier groups with only a single read were discarded before consensus assembly and CDR3 extraction. VDJtools was used for post-analysis of the clonotype tables, and diversity was normalized by down-sampling every dataset to the size of the smallest sample. Repertoire overlap clustering matched CDR3 amino acid but not nucleotide sequences to correct batch-related cross-sample contamination. The public reads were reprocessed in TCRdb via fastp at Q25 and MiXCR, keeping in-frame beta chains. Each record represents a unique CDR3 protein, reported with the most common genes and DNA among its rows. For this entry, the V and J calls and clone size follow TCRdb and not the study's own pipeline. This sample gives fewer than 900,000 distinct CDR3 sequences in total; about 45% of them show up just once. Of the sample, approximately 4.4% is held by the ten largest clones.

The specimen sequenced was blood. This clonotype was obtained from a girl aged 5-17 years with multiple sclerosis.

The DNA sequence is given as TGTGCCAGCAGCTTAGACACCGTTGGGGCCAACGTCCTGACTTTC. Its protein product is CASSLDTVGANVLTF. Rearrangement joined TRBV7-9 to TRBJ2-6, with no reliable assignment of the D segment. The germline V gene (reference sequence) sets CDR1 to SEHNR and CDR2 to FQNEAQ. CDR3 length: 15 amino acids, cysteine to phenylalanine. The only DNA kept is the CDR3, 45 bases in frame from the first base. V sheds 1 base and J sheds 3 bases, leaving 7 bases between their ends. When the CDR3 is completed using the reference TRBV7-9 and TRBJ2-6 genes on either side, the full variable domain is DTGVSQNPRHKITKRGQNVTFRCDPISEHNRLYWYRQTLGQGPEFLTYFQNEAQLEKSRLLSDRFSAERPKGSFSTLEIQRTEQGDSAMYLCASSLDTVGANVLTFGAGSRLTVL.